This record looks at one TCR beta chain sequence and its context. Its antigen is unidentified. Oncomine TCR Beta short-read sequencing was applied to DNA from cultured CD4+ T cells. TCRdb recomputed calls from the PCR reads with MiXCR, one row per CDR3 protein. The sample consists of fewer than 9,500 distinct CDR3 sequences, about 30% of them appearing once. The data originate from a study of vaccination and CD4 T cells after COVID-19. CDR1 is KGHSH, CDR2 LQKENI, per germline. CDR3 length: 14 amino acids. The V gene lost 2 bases and the J gene lost 5 bases, with 12 bases spanning the gap. Treatment specified: roughly 10-day PBMC culture with coronavirus spike peptide pools or control peptides (ViraFEST assay). Gathering of the CD4+ T cells, from the unexposed donor, took place before the COVID-19 pandemic (2011-2018). ViraFEST used peptide pools to expand antigen-specific T cells and subsequently sequenced their TCRs.

The TCR sequence derives from a human donor in good health. This chain joins TRBV18 and TRBJ1-1; D unclear. The sample consisted of CD4+ T cells from blood, cultured in vitro. The CDR3 spells CASSPRVAPTEAFF. For the CDR3, the DNA is TGTGCCAGCTCACCAAGGGTGGCCCCGACTGAAGCTTTCTTT.